The 15 T cell receptor beta chains given below trace back to one sample, sequenced in a study of beta chain features in type 1 diabetes. Their specific antigens are unknown. The entirety of the isolated RNA underwent reverse transcription, so expressed TCRB transcripts were sequenced. Assay used: immunoSEQ multiplex PCR; TCRdb lists only in-frame clones, some missing. The sample lists 250,000 or so clones; 14% were seen once. Whole-study findings and limits: In every one of the four CD4+ subsets, TCRB CDR3s were moderately but significantly shorter in Type 1 diabetes patients.

The sample comprised naive CD4+ T cells from blood. The receptor set was obtained from a man aged 30-40 years with type 1 diabetes.

Only a few counts were recorded for this clone. The chain couples TRBV29-1 to TRBJ2-7; D gene ambiguous. The CDR3 is 9 amino acids. Germline V gives CDR1 SQVTM, CDR2 ANQGSEA. V gave up 7 bases and J gave up 3 bases, with 4 bases separating them. The CDR3 DNA follows: TGCAGCGCCTTCTACGAGCAGTACTTC. It yields the protein CSAFYEQYF.

This clone was counted only a few times. CDR3 bases: TGTGCCAGTAGTATAGGGGCAGGGTTCCAACAGCCCCAGCATTTT. Its translation: CASSIGAGFQQPQHF. The chain links TRBV19 to TRBJ1-5, with D perhaps TRBD1 (5 bases). There are 15 residues in the CDR3. The germline CDR1 and CDR2 sequences are LNHDA and SQIVND (reference sequence). V shed 1 base and J shed 7 bases, with 14 bases lying between them.

The sample holds a few counts of this clone. The chain links TRBV19 to TRBJ2-2; 10 bases are a match to TRBD1. From germline, CDR1 is LNHDA and CDR2 SQIVND (reference sequence). The CDR3 loop spans 16 amino acids. Trimming cost V 2 bases and J 3 bases; bases outside gene matches: 3. The CDR3 loop is CASSIQGQGYTGELFF. CDR3 DNA: TGTGCCAGTAGTATACAGGGACAGGGGTACACCGGGGAGCTGTTTTTT.

Remarks on this clone: The identical CDR3 is also encoded by other nucleotide sequences in the sample. This sequence joins TRBV18 and TRBJ1-1; D is undetermined. This CDR3 has 12 amino acids. The germline V and J ends were trimmed by 5 bases and 0 bases, with 4 bases remaining between them. CDR1 and CDR2 from the germline V gene are KGHSH and LQKENI. For the CDR3, the DNA is TGTGCCAGCTCAGCGGTGAACACTGAAGCTTTCTTT. Translating gives CASSAVNTEAFF.

This chain joins TRBV6-6 and TRBJ1-5, with D unclear. The germline V and J ends were trimmed by 6 bases and 2 bases, with 14 bases remaining between them. Germline V gene lookup returns CDR1 MNHNY and CDR2 SVGAGI (reference sequence). This CDR3 spans 15 amino acids. CDR3 loop: CASSPPGGRNQPQHF. CDR3 bases: TGTGCCAGCAGCCCGCCGGGAGGGCGCAATCAGCCCCAGCATTTT.

V and J are TRBV5-6 and TRBJ2-5, with 9 bases matching TRBD1. Per the germline V gene, CDR1 is SGHDT and CDR2 is YYEEEE. CDR3 length equals 16 residues. V lost 0 bases and J lost 4; bases outside the gene matches: 7. This chain's CDR3 is CASSLDWGQGGETQYF. The CDR3 DNA sequence: TGTGCCAGCAGCTTGGATTGGGGACAGGGTGGAGAGACCCAGTACTTC. The full variable domain, with the rest looked up from reference TRBV5-6 and TRBJ2-5, is DAGVTQSPTHLIKTRGQQVTLRCSPKSGHDTVSWYQQALGQGPQFIFQYYEEEERQRGNFPDRFSGHQFPNYSSELNVNALLLGDSALYLCASSLDWGQGGETQYFGPGTRLLVL.

This clone has a handful of counts. The gene calls are TRBV11-1 and TRBJ2-1, with 9 bases lining up with TRBD1. The CDR3 has 16 amino acids. V lost 5 bases to trimming and J lost 3 bases; unmatched junction nucleotides: 8. Germline V gene data show CDR1 as SGHAT and CDR2 as FQDESV (reference sequence). The CDR3: CASSHSRDRVYNEQFF. DNA of the CDR3: TGTGCCAGCAGCCATTCTCGGGACAGGGTCTACAATGAGCAGTTCTTC.

This clone was picked up a small number of times. The J gene is TRBJ1-2, the V gene TRBV6-6; 7 bases align to TRBD1. The CDR3 contains 13 residues. V gave up 4 bases and J gave up 2 bases; unmatched junction bases: 1. Germline lookup yields CDR1 MNHNY and CDR2 SVGAGI (reference sequence). CDR3 DNA: TGTGCCAGCAGTTTGGACAGGAACTATGGCTACACCTTC. Protein sequence: CASSLDRNYGYTF.

The table lists this clone with a few counts. CDR3 sequence (DNA): TGCGCCAGCAGCCAGACCGGACTAGCGGGGATCAATGAGCAGTTCTTC. It yields the protein CASSQTGLAGINEQFF. The chain carries TRBV4-1 and TRBJ2-1; 12 bases map to TRBD2. With V trimmed by 3 bases and J by 6 bases, 6 bases remained unmatched. The CDR3 is made up of 16 amino acids. CDR1 and CDR2 from the germline V gene are MGHRA and YSYEKL.

Only a few counts were recorded for this clone. This sequence joins TRBV20-1 and TRBJ2-1; TRBD2 is a possible D gene (5 bases). Between the trimmed V and J ends, which lost 1 base and 10 bases, there was a span of 8 bases. The germline V gene encodes CDR1 DFQATT and CDR2 SNEGSKA (reference sequence). CDR3 length equals 11 residues. CDR3 amino acids: CSARGGIEQFF. CDR3 sequence (DNA): TGCAGTGCTAGAGGAGGGATAGAGCAGTTCTTC.

V is TRBV9 and J is TRBJ2-7; a weak D match, TRBD2 (6 bases). The germline gives CDR1 SGDLS, CDR2 YYNGEE. Trimming removed 3 bases at V and 0 bases at J, with 13 bases between. The CDR3 covers 15 residues. DNA for the CDR3: TGTGCCAGCAGCGCCCGGGACTCTAGCTCCTACGAGCAGTACTTC. It specifies CASSARDSSSYEQYF.

The chain recombines TRBV11-2 with TRBJ2-5; D is possibly TRBD2 (5 bases). From germline, CDR1 is SGHAT and CDR2 FQNNGV. The V and J ends lost 3 bases and 2 bases respectively, with 7 bases between them. There are 13 residues in the CDR3. Here the CDR3 reads CASSFGVQETQYF. DNA of the CDR3: TGTGCCAGCAGCTTCGGGGTTCAAGAGACCCAGTACTTC. The variable domain in full, with the rest retrieved from reference TRBV11-2 and TRBJ2-5, is EAGVAQSPRYKIIEKRQSVAFWCNPISGHATLYWYQQILGQGPKLLIQFQNNGVVDDSQLPKDRFSAERLKGVDSTLKIQPAKLEDSAVYLCASSFGVQETQYFGPGTRLLVL.

This sequence joins TRBV10-3 and TRBJ1-6; D unclear. CDR3 size: 13 residues. Per the germline V gene, CDR1 is ENHRY and CDR2 is SYGVKD. Between the trimmed V and J ends, which lost 4 bases and 9 bases, there was a span of 10 bases. In DNA form, the CDR3 reads TGTGCCATCAGTGCCGGCCGGGGTTCACCCCTCCACTTT. Translating it yields CAISAGRGSPLHF.

J is TRBJ1-5 and V is TRBV27, with TRBD1 matching over 8 bases. The CDR3 runs to 17 residues. Losses at the gene ends were 5 bases for V and 3 bases for J; bases not matched to a gene: 12. CDR1 MNHEY and CDR2 SMNVEV come from the germline V gene (reference sequence). CDR3 protein: CASSLHHDRGNNQPQHF. CDR3 in DNA: TGTGCCAGCAGTCTCCACCACGACAGGGGTAACAATCAGCCCCAGCATTTT.

This clone has more than one count but fewer than ten. The rearrangement joins TRBV11-2 to TRBJ2-7; D remains unclear. CDR1 and CDR2 (germline): SGHAT, FQNNGV. This CDR3 region has 14 residues. The V end lost 6 bases, the J end lost 0 bases, and 12 bases lay between the germline ends. The CDR3 DNA reads TGTGCCAGCAGATCTCAGGCGAACTCCTACGAGCAGTACTTC. This gives the protein CASRSQANSYEQYF.